This TCR beta chain is drawn from a study of blood T cell repertoires in COVID-19. At the level of the study: The study drew acute and convalescent COVID-19 samples from the United States, Italy and Spain. T cells, B-cell-depleted T cells, or PBMCs provided the cDNA or gDNA that served as material.

As processed by the authors: Quantification of nucleated cells was approximated via reference gene primer amplification. Sequencing was performed with immunoSEQ multiplex PCR; in TCRdb, only in-frame clones are kept and a portion is missing. V and J calls and clone size come straight from that table; D and trimming were deduced from the DNA. The sample has roughly 250,000 clones, more than 70% seen once. Sample: peripheral blood. This sequence was found in a middle-aged woman who had recovered from COVID-19.

The CDR3 nucleotides read TGTGCCAGTAGTATCGGGGAAGGGAAGACGCAGTATTTT. Protein sequence: CASSIGEGKTQYF. V and J are TRBV19 and TRBJ2-3, with TRBD2 as a possible D gene (5 bases). In germline, CDR1 is LNHDA, CDR2 SQIVND (reference sequence). V dropped 3 bases and J dropped 9 bases, with 13 bases sitting between them. The CDR3 is 13 residues long.